The 29 T cell receptor beta chains in this list originate from one sample, sequenced in a study of preoperative IRX-2 immunotherapy in early breast cancer. Assay used: immunoSEQ multiplex PCR; TCRdb lists only in-frame clones, some missing. The sample has 40,000 to 45,000 clones, about 72% seen once. Treatment of the sample: preoperative locoregional IRX-2 cytokine immunotherapy. The sample consisted of tumor tissue, taken after IRX-2 immunotherapy. These receptors originate from a human donor with breast cancer.

This clone was found a few times. This sequence joins TRBV6-8 and TRBJ2-2, with D possibly being TRBD2 (5 bases). Germline CDR1 is MNHGY and CDR2 is SAAAGT. Trimming pared 7 bases from V and 4 bases from J, leaving 19 bases between. CDR3 length equals 16 residues. CDR3 bases: TGTGCCAGCACCGGACCTTTAGTCGGGATCACCGGGGAGCTGTTTTTT. This sequence encodes CASTGPLVGITGELFF.

This chain links TRBV19 with TRBJ1-1; D is uncertain. Deletions cut 8 bases from V and 4 bases from J, with 14 bases between. The CDR3 is 13 amino acids. Germline assignment: CDR1 LNHDA and CDR2 SQIVND (reference sequence). The CDR3 coding sequence is TGTGCCAGTTGGACTCGGGAGGGCACTGAAGCTTTCTTT. This gives the protein CASWTREGTEAFF.

This clone was recorded only once. The chain couples TRBV19 to TRBJ2-2, with TRBD2 identical over 7 bases. Per germline, CDR1 LNHDA and CDR2 SQIVND (reference sequence). The CDR3 covers 16 residues. Trimming cost V 3 bases and J 5 bases; bases outside gene matches: 9. CDR3 loop: CASSINRLAGTGELFF. The CDR3 nucleotides are TGTGCCAGTAGTATCAATCGACTAGCAGGGACCGGGGAGCTGTTTTTT.

The chain uses TRBV5-1 and TRBJ1-6; 9 bases line up with TRBD1. The V gene end was trimmed by 4 bases and the J gene end by 10 bases; junction bases not matched to a gene: 9. The CDR3 consists of 15 residues. The germline gives CDR1 SGHRS, CDR2 YFSETQ. CDR3: CASSLRDRVGSPLHF. The CDR3 DNA is TGCGCCAGCAGCCTCCGGGACAGGGTGGGATCACCCCTCCACTTT.

This rearrangement joins TRBV6-4 to TRBJ2-2, with a weak D call TRBD2 (6 bases). Germline V gene lookup returns CDR1 MRHNA and CDR2 SNTAGT. CDR3 length equals 14 residues. V was cut by 8 bases and J by 0 bases, with 10 bases left in between. The CDR3 spells CASLRLANTGELFF. DNA for the CDR3: TGTGCCAGCCTCAGACTAGCGAACACCGGGGAGCTGTTTTTT.

The chain links TRBV19 to TRBJ2-1, with 11 bases matching TRBD2. Losses at the gene ends were 4 bases for V and 6 bases for J; bases not matched to a gene: 2. The CDR3 extends over 14 amino acids. Germline V CDR1 and CDR2: LNHDA, SQIVND (reference sequence). The CDR3 nucleotides read TGTGCCAGTAGTAGACTAGCGGGGACCAATGAGCAGTTCTTC. As protein: CASSRLAGTNEQFF.

The V call is TRBV19, the J call TRBJ2-3; D is ambiguous. The CDR3 contains 12 residues. CDR1 is LNHDA, CDR2 SQIVND, per germline (reference sequence). The V and J ends lost 3 bases and 5 bases respectively, with 6 bases between them. The CDR3 loop reads CASSILGDTQYF. The CDR3 DNA sequence: TGTGCCAGTAGTATCCTAGGAGATACGCAGTATTTT.

The V and J genes are TRBV5-1 and TRBJ1-2; 7 nucleotides agree with TRBD1. The germline gives CDR1 SGHRS, CDR2 YFSETQ. This CDR3 has 15 residues. The junction had 11 bases not matched to a gene; V was cut back by 1 base and J by 8 bases. The DNA of the CDR3 is TGCGCCAGCAGCTTGAACATTGGGACAGCGATCGGCTACACCTTC. It specifies CASSLNIGTAIGYTF.

About this clone: Its ends do not fully match the called genes, so a read error is possible. The rearrangement joins TRBV6-8 to TRBJ2-2, with D possibly TRBD1 on 6 matching bases. CDR1 is MNHGY and CDR2 is SAAAGT in the germline V gene. The CDR3 length is 14 residues. The CDR3 loop is CASSSGEGTEELFF. The CDR3 DNA reads TGTGCCAGCAGTTCAGGGGAAGGCACCGAGGAGCTGTTTTTT.

J is TRBJ2-7 and V is TRBV25-1, with 8 bases fitting TRBD2. The CDR3 length is 14 residues. Trimming took 6 bases from V and 0 from J; bases not matched to a gene: 4. Germline CDR1 and CDR2: MGHDK and SYGVNS. Here the CDR3 reads CASRTGTSSYEQYF. The CDR3 DNA is TGTGCCAGCAGAACCGGGACTAGCTCCTACGAGCAGTACTTC.

Here the CDR3 reads CSVGRTGNTGELFF. CDR3 DNA sequence: TGCAGCGTTGGCCGGACAGGGAACACCGGGGAGCTGTTTTTT. The rearrangement joins TRBV29-1 to TRBJ2-2; 7 bases are shared with TRBD1. Germline lookup yields CDR1 SQVTM and CDR2 ANQGSEA. The CDR3 is 14 residues long. With V trimmed by 4 bases and J by 1 base, 3 bases remained unmatched.

This clone has only a few counts. This sequence joins TRBV11-3 and TRBJ2-5; D remains unclear. V lost 1 base and J 5 bases, leaving 20 bases between the germline ends. The germline CDR1 and CDR2 sequences are SGHNT and YENEEA. The CDR3 spans 17 residues. The CDR3 region is CASSLVGSTRLRETQYF. The DNA for the CDR3 is TGTGCCAGCAGCTTAGTTGGGTCTACGCGGTTGAGGGAGACCCAGTACTTC.

The V gene is TRBV6-8, the J gene TRBJ2-1; 11 bases are a match to TRBD1. In germline, CDR1 is MNHGY, CDR2 SAAAGT. The V segment lost 3 bases and the J segment 8 bases; nucleotides outside the gene matches: 9. The CDR3 runs 16 residues. The CDR3: CASSYRTGGGFHEQFF. The DNA of the CDR3 is TGTGCCAGCAGTTATCGGACAGGGGGCGGCTTCCATGAGCAGTTCTTC.

The chain combines TRBV5-1 with TRBJ2-3, with TRBD2 identical over 7 bases. CDR3 length: 14 residues. Germline-derived CDR1 and CDR2 are SGHRS and YFSETQ. V shed 3 bases and J 4 bases; nucleotides not matched to a gene: 5. The CDR3 DNA follows: TGCGCCAGCAGCTCCGGGAGGTCGGCAGATACGCAGTATTTT. It is translated as CASSSGRSADTQYF.

The J gene is TRBJ2-1, the V gene TRBV6-8, with 10 bases fitting TRBD2. Per the germline V gene, CDR1 is MNHGY and CDR2 is SAAAGT. The junction had 3 bases not matched to a gene; V was cut back by 3 bases and J by 4 bases. The CDR3 spans 15 residues. For the CDR3, the DNA is TGTGCCAGCAGTTATGTAGCGGGGGGTTACAATGAGCAGTTCTTC. The encoded protein is CASSYVAGGYNEQFF.

The gene calls are TRBV18 and TRBJ1-5; TRBD1 aligns across 8 bases. J was trimmed by 11 bases and V by 3 bases; bases with no gene match: 6. CDR1 is KGHSH, CDR2 LQKENI, per germline. The CDR3 loop spans 13 amino acids. The CDR3 DNA reads as TGTGCCAGCTCACCCTACAGGGGGGGAGCCCAGCATTTT. This codes for CASSPYRGGAQHF.

The CDR3 loop is CASSQTGQGFGKLFF. Here the CDR3 DNA reads TGTGCCAGCAGCCAGACTGGACAGGGTTTCGGGAAACTGTTTTTT. The chain is built from TRBV11-3 and TRBJ1-4, with 8 positions matching TRBD1. V was clipped by 5 bases and J by 11 bases; unmatched bases: 13. Germline V gene data show CDR1 as SGHNT and CDR2 as YENEEA. The CDR3 runs 15 residues.

The genes are TRBV18 and TRBJ1-5, with a tentative D call TRBD1 (6 bases). The CDR3 runs 16 residues. V lost 3 bases, J lost 4 bases, and 16 bases lay in between. Per germline, CDR1 KGHSH and CDR2 LQKENI. CDR3 sequence reads: CASSPTGAGMNQPQHF. Here the CDR3 DNA reads TGTGCCAGCTCACCGACGGGGGCAGGGATGAATCAGCCCCAGCATTTT.

The chain uses TRBV7-6 and TRBJ1-4, with a possible D match to TRBD1 (5 bases). Trimming removed 8 bases from V and 0 bases from J, with 10 bases in between. Per the germline V gene, CDR1 is SGHVS and CDR2 is FNYEAQ. The CDR3 has 14 residues. The CDR3 is CASSQGTTNEKLFF. The CDR3 bases are TGTGCCAGCTCCCAGGGAACAACTAATGAAAAACTGTTTTTT.

On this clone itself: Relative to the germline gene, one junction end is altered; a read error may explain this. This sequence joins TRBV6-8 and TRBJ1-5, with D perhaps TRBD1 (5 bases). The CDR3 loop spans 17 amino acids. Germline assignment: CDR1 MNHGY and CDR2 SAAAGT. CDR3 coding DNA: TGTGCCAGTAGTTACGGGCAAGGGGAGGGGCGCAATCAGCCCCAGCATTTT. Translated, it gives CASSYGQGEGRNQPQHF.

This clone showed up just a few times. The chain recombines TRBV30 with TRBJ1-4, with D unresolved. This CDR3 has 20 amino acids. V dropped 0 bases and J dropped 0 bases, with 23 bases sitting between them. Germline CDR1 and CDR2: GTSNPN and SVGIG (reference sequence). CDR3 protein: CAWSVIGVTGLRATNEKLFF. The CDR3 DNA reads as TGTGCCTGGAGTGTAATCGGAGTGACGGGCCTCCGGGCAACTAATGAAAAACTGTTTTTT.

Concerning this clone: The junction departs from germline at one end; a sequencing error may be responsible. V usage is TRBV5-1 and J usage is TRBJ2-5, with 9 bases identical to TRBD2. There are 15 residues in the CDR3. Per germline, CDR1 SGHRS and CDR2 YFSETQ. The CDR3 sequence is CASSPGAGGEETQYF. The CDR3 DNA is TGCGCCAGCAGCCCCGGAGCGGGGGGAGAGGAGACTCAGTACTTC.

The chain is built from TRBV18 and TRBJ2-7, with 9 bases aligning to TRBD1. Germline V gives CDR1 KGHSH, CDR2 LQKENI. Trimming removed 4 bases from V and 6 bases from J; junction bases left unmatched: 10. This CDR3 is 15 amino acids long. This CDR3 is CASSLSGTGTFEQYF. The CDR3 DNA is TGTGCCAGCTCACTTTCCGGGACAGGGACTTTCGAGCAGTACTTC.

This chain's CDR3 is CASSFGVGSSGNTIYF. The CDR3, as DNA: TGTGCCAGCAGCTTTGGAGTCGGGAGCTCTGGAAACACCATATATTTT. V usage is TRBV11-3 and J usage is TRBJ1-3; D not resolved. The CDR3 is made up of 16 amino acids. Trimming removed 3 bases at V and 0 bases at J, with 12 bases between. Germline-derived CDR1 and CDR2 are SGHNT and YENEEA.

The chain carries TRBV7-1 and TRBJ1-1, with a tentative D call TRBD1 (5 bases). TRBV7-1 is reported as an ORF; its role is uncertain. Trimming left V 6 bases short and J 7 bases short, with 15 bases between. The CDR3 covers 13 residues. CDR3 residues: CASSLSPGIEAFF. The CDR3 DNA reads TGTGCCAGCAGTTTATCCCCAGGGATTGAAGCTTTCTTT.

This rearrangement joins TRBV7-5 to TRBJ1-2. TRBV7-5 is a pseudogene locus. The CDR3 contains 15 residues. The CDR3 nucleotides are TGTGCCAGCAGCCATCCCCGTGGGGTTTGGGATGGCTACACCTTC. It is translated as CASSHPRGVWDGYTF.

This clone was seen only once. The CDR3 loop reads CASSPNPTDYNEQFF. The CDR3, as DNA: TGTGCCAGCAGCCCCAACCCGACAGACTATAATGAGCAGTTCTTC. This chain uses TRBV11-3 with TRBJ2-1; D may match TRBD1 or TRBD2 (5 bases each). The V gene lost 5 bases and the J gene lost 7 bases, with 18 bases spanning the gap. Germline V lookup: CDR1 SGHNT, CDR2 YENEEA. CDR3 length: 15 residues.

The J gene is TRBJ1-4, the V gene TRBV11-3; 8 nucleotides line up with TRBD1. V shed 4 bases, J shed 6 bases, and the junction held 7 bases outside the gene matches. Germline CDR1 SGHNT, CDR2 YENEEA. This CDR3 region has 15 residues. In DNA, the CDR3 is TGTGCCAGCAGCTCAGGACAGGGTAGCTATGAAAAACTGTTTTTT. This translates into CASSSGQGSYEKLFF.

The chain is built from TRBV5-1 and TRBJ2-7; D perhaps matches TRBD2 (6 bases). Germline assignment: CDR1 SGHRS and CDR2 YFSETQ. This CDR3 has 14 amino acids. The germline V and J ends were trimmed by 6 bases and 0 bases, with 13 bases remaining between them. In DNA, the CDR3 is TGCGCCAGCACCCAGGAGGGCCACTCCTACGAGCAGTACTTC. Translating it yields CASTQEGHSYEQYF.